What follows is one T cell receptor (beta chain) and its context. The CDR3 is made up of 14 amino acids. The V gene lost 0 bases and the J gene lost 5 bases, with 10 bases spanning the gap. Germline V gene lookup returns CDR1 LNHDA and CDR2 SQIVND (reference sequence). This specimen belongs to a study of blood T cell repertoires in COVID-19. Study at large: From the United States, Italy and Spain came samples of acute and convalescent COVID-19. PBMCs, B-cell-depleted T cells, or T cells provided the cDNA or gDNA that made up the material.

Original methodology: Quantification of nucleated cells was approximated via reference gene primer amplification. Produced via immunoSEQ multiplex PCR; TCRdb's table is partial and in-frame only. Clone size and V and J calls were adopted from that table, with D and trimming inferred from the DNA. The repertoire holds about 220,000 clones, with 75% to 85% as singletons. The receptor was isolated from a woman in her sixties or seventies with acute or convalescent COVID-19. The sequenced sample was peripheral blood. J is TRBJ1-2 and V is TRBV19; D remains unclear. The chain's CDR3 is CASSIDEAIYGYTF. The CDR3 region has the DNA TGTGCCAGTAGTATAGATGAGGCTATATATGGCTACACCTTC.